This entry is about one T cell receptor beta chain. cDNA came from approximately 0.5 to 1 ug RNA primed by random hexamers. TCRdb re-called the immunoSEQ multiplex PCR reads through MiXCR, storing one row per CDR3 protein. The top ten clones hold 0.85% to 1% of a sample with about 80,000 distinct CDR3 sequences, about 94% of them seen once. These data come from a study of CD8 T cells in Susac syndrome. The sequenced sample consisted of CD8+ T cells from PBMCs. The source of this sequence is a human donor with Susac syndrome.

The DNA of the CDR3 is TGTGCCAGCAGCGCGACAAGGGCCGAGGGGCCCCAGCATTTT. It specifies CASSATRAEGPQHF. This chain joins TRBV7-3 and TRBJ1-5; D is uncertain. The germline V and J ends were trimmed by 5 bases and 9 bases, with 17 bases remaining between them. The CDR3 runs 14 residues. Germline assignment: CDR1 SGHTA and CDR2 FQGTGA.